Shown below are 5 T cell receptor beta chains from a single sample sequenced in a study of T cell repertoires in cytomegalovirus infection. A single record per CDR3 protein comes from TCRdb applying MiXCR to the reads. The sample holds 350,000 to 500,000 distinct CDR3 sequences, around 32% seen once. The sample consisted of PBMCs. The receptors derive from a human donor in good health (CMV status not recorded). Some clones in this sample may be carry-over from other donors' samples.

Details on this clonotype: It may be a read error: a sequence one base away is much more abundant. The gene calls are TRBV7-2 and TRBJ1-1; no definite D call. The V gene's germline CDR1 is SGHTA and CDR2 FQGNSA. CDR3 size: 14 residues. The CDR3 is CSSSFSHLNTEAFF. The CDR3 coding sequence is TGTTCCAGCAGCTTTTCCCACCTGAACACTGAAGCTTTCTTT.

There are a few counts of this clonotype. This rearrangement joins TRBV6-6 to TRBJ2-2; TRBD1 matches at 8 bases. J lost 4 bases, V lost 11 bases, and 12 bases had no gene match. The CDR3 spans 15 residues. Germline CDR1 MNHNY, CDR2 SVGAGI (reference sequence). The CDR3 region is CAGQNGQGITGELFF. The DNA of the CDR3 is TGTGCCGGACAAAATGGACAGGGCATCACCGGGGAGCTGTTTTTT.

This clonotype has a handful of counts. The chain recombines TRBV2 with TRBJ2-7; the match to TRBD2 covers 15 bases. V gave up 3 bases and J gave up 0 bases; unmatched junction bases: 9. The germline gives CDR1 SNHLY, CDR2 FYNNEI. This CDR3 has 19 residues. CDR3 protein: CASSDAVGLAGGPSYEQYF. CDR3 DNA sequence: TGTGCCAGCAGTGATGCGGTTGGACTAGCGGGGGGGCCCTCCTACGAGCAGTACTTC.

V and J are TRBV4-2 and TRBJ2-6; TRBD1 might be the D (5 bases). The CDR3 totals 17 residues. Trimming pared 4 bases from V and 0 bases from J, leaving 13 bases between. Germline CDR1 LGHNA, CDR2 YNFKEQ. CDR3 nucleotide sequence: TGTGCCAGCAGCCCCAACGGACATGGCTCTGGGGCCAACGTCCTGACTTTC. Its translation: CASSPNGHGSGANVLTF.

V is TRBV15 and J is TRBJ1-1; no clear D gene. Trimming shortened V by 7 bases and J by 2 bases, and 11 bases separated the two germline ends. The CDR3 loop spans 13 amino acids. The germline CDR1 and CDR2 sequences are LNHNV and YYDKDF (reference sequence). CDR3 sequence reads: CATTLEINTEAFF. In DNA, the CDR3 is TGTGCCACCACCCTAGAGATTAACACTGAAGCTTTCTTT.